This TCR beta chain is from a study of breast tumors, draining lymph nodes, adjacent tissues. Study-level results: That most tumor T cells come from lymph nodes remained unproven. The data were judged consistent with most tumor T cells coming from lymph node and expanding in tumor. Compared with lymph nodes, tumors were less diverse; compared with nontumor tissue, more.

From the multiplex PCR reads, TCRdb called clonotypes with MiXCR, one entry per CDR3 protein. The sample lists about 230,000 distinct CDR3 sequences, about 30% occurring once. Trimming took 0 bases from V and 8 from J, leaving 8 bases between them. The germline V gene has CDR1 MGHRA and CDR2 YSYEKL. The CDR3 is 14 amino acids. Breast cancer patients provided tissue from their axillary draining lymph nodes. There are many counts of this clonotype. Its cognate antigen is unknown. Material for sequencing was axillary lymph node tissue. The V call is TRBV4-1, the J call TRBJ1-6; D is ambiguous. This receptor was identified in a female donor with breast cancer. Some clones in this sample may be carry-over from other donors' samples. The CDR3 sequence: CASSQELSYSPLHF. CDR3 sequence (DNA): TGCGCCAGCAGCCAAGAGTTGTCGTATTCACCCCTCCACTTT.